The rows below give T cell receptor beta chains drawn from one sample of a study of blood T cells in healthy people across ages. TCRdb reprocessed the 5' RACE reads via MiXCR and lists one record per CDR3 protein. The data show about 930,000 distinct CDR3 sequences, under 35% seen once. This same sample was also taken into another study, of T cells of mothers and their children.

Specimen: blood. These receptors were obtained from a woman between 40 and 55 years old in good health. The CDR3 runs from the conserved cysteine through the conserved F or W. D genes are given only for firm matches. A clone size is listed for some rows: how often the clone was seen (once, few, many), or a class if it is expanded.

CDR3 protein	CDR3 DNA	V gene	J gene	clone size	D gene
CASSQLRGARELFF	TGTGCCAGCAGCCAATTGCGGGGGGCGAGGGAGCTGTTTTTT	TRBV3-1	TRBJ2-2	few	TRBD2
CASSWSKRQGTKVEDEQYF	TGTGCCAGCAGCTGGAGCAAGAGACAGGGGACGAAAGTAGAAGACGAGCAGTACTTC	TRBV7-9	TRBJ2-7	medium-sized	TRBD1
CSARDLGADSSSGANVLTF	TGCAGTGCTAGAGATTTAGGGGCCGATTCAAGCTCTGGGGCCAACGTCCTGACTTTC	TRBV20-1	TRBJ2-6	few	NA
CASSLGGTDTYEQYF	TGTGCCAGCAGCTTAGGGGGGACGGATACCTACGAGCAGTACTTC	TRBV7-2	TRBJ2-7	NA	NA
CASSREVAGELFF	TGCGCCAGCAGCCGAGAAGTTGCCGGGGAGCTGTTTTTT	TRBV4-3	TRBJ2-2	few	NA
CSAPGQTNTGELFF	TGCAGTGCCCCGGGACAGACGAACACCGGGGAGCTGTTTTTT	TRBV20-1	TRBJ2-2	NA	TRBD1
CASSLPGWGHPGETQYF	TGTGCCAGCAGCCTCCCCGGTTGGGGCCATCCGGGAGAGACCCAGTACTTC	TRBV5-5	TRBJ2-5	few	NA
CASSLEQPYEQYF	TGTGCCAGCAGCTTAGAACAGCCCTACGAGCAGTACTTC	TRBV5-6	TRBJ2-7	NA	NA
CSAERRGKSTDTQYF	TGCAGTGCCGAGAGGCGGGGGAAAAGCACAGATACGCAGTATTTT	TRBV20-1	TRBJ2-3	few	TRBD2
CASREGLAGGQTYNEQYF	TGTGCCAGCAGAGAGGGACTAGCGGGGGGGCAAACCTACAATGAGCAGTACTTC	TRBV6-1	TRBJ2-7	few	TRBD2
CASSTPLGHTEAFF	TGTGCCAGCAGTACCCCGCTAGGGCACACTGAAGCTTTCTTT	TRBV12-3/TRBV12-4	TRBJ1-1	NA	NA
CASSHRGGTLADTQYF	TGTGCCAGCAGCCACCGCGGGGGGACCCTCGCAGATACGCAGTATTTT	TRBV4-2	TRBJ2-3	once	TRBD2
CASSQDSTSEQYF	TGCGCCAGCAGCCAAGATTCCACCAGCGAGCAGTACTTC	TRBV4-3	TRBJ2-7	once	NA
CASSSGSKGQTF	TGTGCCAGCAGCTCCGGGTCAAAGGGACAGACCTTC	TRBV7-8	TRBJ1-2	NA	TRBD1
CASSERGLYGYTF	TGTGCCAGCAGTGAAAGGGGCCTCTATGGCTACACCTTC	TRBV25-1	TRBJ1-2	many	NA
CSVRSAQGSRRSYEQYF	TGCAGCGTCCGTTCCGCTCAGGGATCTAGGAGATCCTACGAGCAGTACTTC	TRBV29-1	TRBJ2-7	NA	NA
CASSVRGAANEKLFF	TGTGCCAGCAGCGTACGGGGGGCAGCTAATGAAAAACTGTTTTTT	TRBV9	TRBJ1-4	NA	NA
CASSEVAFIEQYF	TGTGCCAGCAGTGAAGTCGCGTTTATTGAGCAGTACTTC	TRBV6-1	TRBJ2-5	NA	NA
CASSLAVAGYEQYF	TGTGCCAGCAGCTTAGCAGTCGCCGGCTACGAGCAGTACTTC	TRBV11-1	TRBJ2-7	NA	NA
CASSLGRGRLLETQYF	TGCGCCAGCAGCTTGGGCAGGGGGCGGCTTTTGGAGACCCAGTACTTC	TRBV5-1	TRBJ2-5	NA	TRBD1
CASSSVGWQGFDYGYTF	TGCGCCAGCAGCTCAGTCGGGTGGCAGGGGTTCGACTATGGCTACACCTTC	TRBV5-1	TRBJ1-2	many	NA
CASSRGAEGYTF	TGTGCCAGCAGTCGGGGGGCTGAAGGCTACACCTTC	TRBV6-5	TRBJ1-2	NA	NA
CASSAQGLNTEAFF	TGCGCCAGCAGTGCCCAGGGGTTGAACACTGAAGCTTTCTTT	TRBV9	TRBJ1-1	many	NA
CASSYGVHNEQFF	TGCGCCAGCAGCTACGGGGTTCACAATGAGCAGTTCTTC	TRBV5-1	TRBJ2-1	many	NA
CASSPPAGNYGYTF	TGTGCCAGCTCACCACCGGCGGGAAACTATGGCTACACCTTC	TRBV18	TRBJ1-2	few	NA
CASDFQETQYF	TGTGCCAGCGATTTTCAAGAGACCCAGTACTTC	TRBV2	TRBJ2-5	few	NA
CSASEGHLWYEQYF	TGCAGTGCTAGCGAGGGACACCTGTGGTACGAGCAGTACTTC	TRBV20-1	TRBJ2-7	NA	NA
CGARAPPAVSSYNEQFF	TGCGGTGCTAGAGCACCACCCGCGGTGAGCTCCTACAATGAGCAGTTCTTC	TRBV20-1	TRBJ2-1	NA	NA
CASSVRQGFSGANVLTF	TGTGCCAGCAGCGTACGACAGGGGTTCTCTGGGGCCAACGTCCTGACTTTC	TRBV4-2	TRBJ2-6	many	TRBD1
CASAMGPQPQHF	TGTGCCAGCGCAATGGGGCCTCAGCCCCAGCATTTT	TRBV6-6	TRBJ1-5	few	NA
CASTYTGGDVGTGELFF	TGTGCTAGCACCTACACAGGGGGCGATGTGGGAACCGGGGAGCTGTTTTTT	TRBV7-7	TRBJ2-2	once	TRBD1
CAARGRGTYNEQFF	TGTGCCGCGAGGGGCAGGGGAACCTACAATGAGCAGTTCTTC	TRBV6-5	TRBJ2-1	few	NA
CASSQEGTGSNQPQHF	TGCGCCAGCAGCCAAGAAGGGACAGGCAGCAATCAGCCCCAGCATTTT	TRBV4-1	TRBJ1-5	few	TRBD1